These 3 T cell receptor beta chains were all obtained from the same sample, sequenced in a study of cytomegalovirus exposure and HLA in healthy donors (dated by TCRdb to the late 2010s). Receptor amplification or capture employed the immunoSEQ multiplex PCR assay. The multiplex PCR relied on a mix of 60 forward primers for TCR Vbeta segments and 13 reverse primers for TCR Jbeta segments. In its TCRdb copy, this immuneACCESS table keeps in-frame sequences only and misses some clones. Where compared with another copy, unresolved V genes explain less than half of these, and the others have no known cause. Present in this sample are roughly 80,000 clones, 81% of which were seen just once. The ten largest clones add up to about 2% of the sample. The source material was PBMCs. Receptors originate from a woman between 25 and 40 years old in good health and CMV-seronegative.

The V call is TRBV4-1, the J call TRBJ2-1; D may be TRBD2 (5 bases). The CDR3 length is 15 residues. Deletions cut 0 bases from V and 8 bases from J, with 14 bases between. Per germline, CDR1 MGHRA and CDR2 YSYEKL. The CDR3 nucleotides read TGCGCCAGCAGCCAAGATTGGCGGGCGGGCGATGAGCAGTTCTTC. This encodes CASSQDWRAGDEQFF.

The chain uses TRBV7-2 and TRBJ2-7; D is unclear. The V gene's germline CDR1 is SGHTA and CDR2 FQGNSA. CDR3 length equals 11 residues. V dropped 1 base and J dropped 4 bases, with 2 bases sitting between them. This chain's CDR3 is CASSLVYEQYF. The CDR3 DNA sequence: TGTGCCAGCAGCTTAGTATACGAGCAGTACTTC.

The chain links TRBV7-3 to TRBJ1-3, with a weak D call TRBD1 (6 bases). This CDR3 has 16 amino acids. Germline V lookup: CDR1 SGHTA, CDR2 FQGTGA. V shed 1 base and J shed 4 bases, with 14 bases lying between them. The CDR3 protein is CASSLNPRGAGNTIYF. The CDR3 DNA follows: TGTGCCAGCAGCTTAAATCCCAGGGGAGCAGGAAACACCATATATTTT.